This TCR beta chain comes out of a study of technical replicates of blood from a few donors. V lost 3 bases to trimming and J lost 9 bases, with 11 bases between them. CDR1 is LNHNV, CDR2 YYDKDF, per germline (reference sequence). The CDR3 contains 13 residues. TCRdb's copy holds only in-frame clones and misses some; the assay was immunoSEQ multiplex PCR. This sample has around 60,000 clones; roughly 92% occur once, and the top ten carry 4.3%. Specimen: PBMCs. The clonotype was recovered from a human donor in good health. Some clones in this sample may be carry-over from other donors' samples. This chain connects TRBV15 to TRBJ2-2, with D uncertain. The CDR3, as DNA: TGTGCCACCAGCAGTTTTAGAGTGCGGGAGCTGTTTTTT. Its translation: CATSSFRVRELFF.